One sample yielded the 32 T cell receptor beta chains listed below, sequenced in a study of T cells in localized non-small cell lung cancer. Libraries were prepared by immunoSEQ multiplex PCR; TCRdb keeps only in-frame clonotypes and omits some of them. The repertoire holds tens of thousands of clones, roughly nine tenths seen once, with approximately 23% in the top ten. The sequencing here drew on peripheral blood, taken before any cancer treatment. These TCRs come from a man aged 35 to 69 with stage I squamous cell lung carcinoma.

The chain carries TRBV5-5 and TRBJ1-2; D is possibly TRBD1 (5 bases). V lost 8 bases to trimming and J lost 0 bases, with 8 bases between them. The CDR3 is made up of 12 amino acids. CDR1 and CDR2 from the germline V gene are SGHKS and YYEKEE (reference sequence). CDR3 in DNA: TGTGCCAGGGACATTACTAACTATGGCTACACCTTC. As protein: CARDITNYGYTF.

The V and J genes are TRBV27 and TRBJ2-3; possibly TRBD2 for D (5 bases). Deletions cut 0 bases from V and 3 bases from J, with 10 bases between. Germline CDR1 is MNHEY and CDR2 is SMNVEV (reference sequence). This CDR3 contains 15 residues. The CDR3 sequence: CASSLSWRGTDTQYF. The CDR3 DNA sequence: TGTGCCAGCAGTTTATCGTGGCGCGGGACAGATACGCAGTATTTT.

CDR3 region: CAITHGQDYGYTF. The CDR3 region has the DNA TGTGCCATCACACACGGACAGGACTATGGCTACACCTTC. The chain is built from TRBV10-3 and TRBJ1-2; 7 nucleotides line up with TRBD1. The ends lost 7 bases at V and 3 bases at J; junction bases unmatched: 5. CDR3 length equals 13 residues. CDR1 and CDR2 (germline): ENHRY, SYGVKD.

The chain combines TRBV7-2 with TRBJ1-2; maybe TRBD1 (6 bases). The CDR3 covers 14 residues. Germline V lookup: CDR1 SGHTA, CDR2 FQGNSA. Between the trimmed V and J ends, which lost 4 bases and 7 bases, there was a span of 16 bases. DNA for the CDR3: TGTGCCAGCAGCTCGCTGGGGGCACTAGGTGGCTACACCTTC. Translated: CASSSLGALGGYTF.

CDR3 sequence (DNA): TGTGCCAGTAGTATGAGGCGAGGGACAGCAGGGGATGAGCAGTTCTTC. Translated: CASSMRRGTAGDEQFF. This chain joins TRBV19 and TRBJ2-1; 7 nucleotides align to TRBD1. J gave up 8 bases and V 3 bases, and 13 bases lay outside the gene matches. CDR1 is LNHDA, CDR2 SQIVND, per germline (reference sequence). The CDR3 is made up of 16 amino acids.

This chain uses TRBV4-2 with TRBJ2-3, with 8 positions matching TRBD2. J lost 0 bases, V lost 0 bases, and 11 bases had no gene match. Germline CDR1 LGHNA, CDR2 YNFKEQ. The length of the CDR3 is 19 residues. In DNA, the CDR3 is TGTGCCAGCAGCCAAGAATCCAGCGGGGGAGTAACTAGCACAGATACGCAGTATTTT. This gives the protein CASSQESSGGVTSTDTQYF.

The gene calls are TRBV19 and TRBJ1-2; D unresolved. The CDR3 extends over 15 amino acids. CDR1 LNHDA and CDR2 SQIVND come from the germline V gene (reference sequence). Trimming stripped 8 bases from V and 0 bases from J, with 16 bases between. The CDR3 region has the DNA TGTGCCAGTTCCCTGGGTAGGGATACTAACTATGGCTACACCTTC. Protein sequence: CASSLGRDTNYGYTF.

CDR3 region: CASSVIDRGTDQPQHF. The CDR3 DNA sequence: TGTGCCAGCAGTGTCATAGACAGGGGAACGGATCAGCCCCAGCATTTT. V usage is TRBV6-1 and J usage is TRBJ1-5; TRBD1 matches at 8 bases. This CDR3 contains 16 residues. The ends lost 4 bases at V and 5 bases at J; junction bases unmatched: 10. Germline CDR1 is MNHNS and CDR2 is SASEGT.

V and J are TRBV7-9 and TRBJ2-7; 10 positions agree with TRBD1. Germline-derived CDR1 and CDR2 are SEHNR and FQNEAQ (reference sequence). V was clipped by 5 bases and J by 5 bases; unmatched bases: 9. This CDR3 is 15 amino acids long. The CDR3 reads CASSATGTGADEQYF. As DNA, the CDR3 is TGTGCCAGCAGCGCAACCGGGACAGGGGCGGACGAGCAGTACTTC.

The gene calls are TRBV19 and TRBJ1-1, with D possibly TRBD1 on 6 matching bases. The CDR3 runs 14 residues. Germline V gene lookup returns CDR1 LNHDA and CDR2 SQIVND (reference sequence). Trimming took off 6 bases at V and 6 bases at J, with 17 bases between the two ends. CDR3 bases: TGTGCCAGTAGAAGTGGCAGGGGTCTCGCTGAAGCTTTCTTT. Its protein is CASRSGRGLAEAFF.

The rearrangement links TRBV7-2 to TRBJ2-1, with TRBD2 matching 8 bases. CDR3 length: 15 amino acids. With 1 base clipped from V and 9 bases from J, the junction kept 8 bases outside the gene matches. The germline CDR1 and CDR2 sequences are SGHTA and FQGNSA. CDR3: CASSLGPGGLVEQFF. CDR3 sequence (DNA): TGTGCCAGCAGCTTAGGGCCGGGGGGGCTGGTTGAGCAGTTCTTC.

The chain recombines TRBV28 with TRBJ2-7; 8 bases fit TRBD2. Germline loops: CDR1 MDHEN, CDR2 SYDVKM. This CDR3 spans 13 amino acids. The ends lost 6 bases at V and 3 bases at J; junction bases unmatched: 4. The CDR3 DNA sequence: TGTGCCAGCAGCACTAGCGGAGTCTACGAGCAGTACTTC. This sequence encodes CASSTSGVYEQYF.

This chain connects TRBV5-6 to TRBJ2-2; tentatively, D is TRBD1 (6 bases). Germline CDR1 SGHDT, CDR2 YYEEEE. The V end lost 0 bases, the J end lost 4 bases, and 16 bases lay between the germline ends. CDR3 length equals 17 residues. The CDR3 reads CASSLATGYVITGELFF. DNA for the CDR3: TGTGCCAGCAGCTTGGCCACAGGGTATGTTATCACCGGGGAGCTGTTTTTT.

As DNA, the CDR3 is TGCGCCAGCAGCTTTAGCGGGGGGGCCTTCGGGGAGCTGTTTTTT. Residues: CASSFSGGAFGELFF. The V call is TRBV5-1, the J call TRBJ2-2, with TRBD2 identical over 11 bases. The germline CDR1 and CDR2 sequences are SGHRS and YFSETQ. The V gene end was trimmed by 2 bases and the J gene end by 7 bases; junction bases not matched to a gene: 4. The CDR3 length is 15 residues.

The chain links TRBV5-4 to TRBJ1-2; 7 bases match TRBD1. The germline gives CDR1 SGHNT, CDR2 YYREEE (reference sequence). The CDR3 totals 13 residues. Germline trimming cut 3 bases from V and 12 bases from J; bases unmatched to any gene: 11. The CDR3 sequence: CASSWDSYRVHTF. The CDR3 DNA reads TGTGCCAGCAGCTGGGACAGCTACAGGGTACACACCTTC.

This chain uses TRBV9 with TRBJ2-3, with D unclear. V lost 0 bases, J lost 4 bases, and 6 bases lay in between. CDR3 size: 13 residues. Germline assignment: CDR1 SGDLS and CDR2 YYNGEE. The CDR3 region is CASSVALADTQYF. CDR3 in DNA: TGTGCCAGCAGCGTAGCTCTGGCAGATACGCAGTATTTT.

The chain uses TRBV4-3 and TRBJ1-2; 7 positions agree with TRBD1. Trimming at V came to 4 bases and at J to 5 bases, leaving 10 bases not matched to a gene. The germline V gene has CDR1 LGHNA and CDR2 YSLEER. This CDR3 is 15 amino acids long. Here the CDR3 reads CASSPGTQGVYGYTF. CDR3 nucleotide sequence: TGCGCCAGCAGCCCCGGGACTCAGGGGGTGTATGGCTACACCTTC.

V is TRBV19 and J is TRBJ2-2; D is uncertain. The CDR3 spans 15 residues. The germline CDR1 and CDR2 sequences are LNHDA and SQIVND (reference sequence). Trimming stripped 0 bases from V and 1 base from J, with 6 bases between. The CDR3 is CASSIDLLNTGELFF. The CDR3 DNA follows: TGTGCCAGTAGTATAGATCTTTTGAACACCGGGGAGCTGTTTTTT.

This clone was counted a single time. The chain couples TRBV6-1 to TRBJ2-1, with no clear D. The CDR3 contains 10 residues. Trimming shortened V by 3 bases and J by 9 bases, and 3 bases separated the two germline ends. The germline V gene encodes CDR1 MNHNS and CDR2 SASEGT. The CDR3 reads CASSDTEQFF. DNA for the CDR3: TGTGCCAGCAGTGATACTGAGCAGTTCTTC.

This chain's CDR3 is CASSLGNTGELFF. The CDR3 DNA reads as TGTGCCAGCAGCTTAGGAAACACCGGGGAGCTGTTTTTT. The chain carries TRBV7-6 and TRBJ2-2; D uncertain. CDR1 SGHVS and CDR2 FNYEAQ come from the germline V gene. V was cut by 1 base and J by 2 bases, with 2 bases left in between. This CDR3 is 13 amino acids long.

The rearrangement uses TRBV19 and TRBJ2-2; D remains unclear. Germline CDR1 reads LNHDA; CDR2 reads SQIVND (reference sequence). The CDR3 loop spans 16 amino acids. V shed 4 bases and J shed 0 bases, with 12 bases lying between them. CDR3 DNA: TGTGCCAGTAGTACGGCAGGAGACGCGAACACCGGGGAGCTGTTTTTT. Translation: CASSTAGDANTGELFF.

The gene calls are TRBV7-8 and TRBJ2-1; D possibly corresponds to TRBD2 (5 bases). The V gene's germline CDR1 is SGHVS and CDR2 FQNEAQ. This CDR3 is built from 16 residues. V lost 5 bases to trimming and J lost 0 bases, with 14 bases between them. The CDR3 spells CASSPHRDPSYNEQFF. CDR3 bases: TGTGCCAGCAGCCCGCATCGGGATCCCTCCTACAATGAGCAGTTCTTC.

The CDR3 DNA is TGTGCCAGCGGGGGGGGGAATGAGCAGTTCTTC. Protein sequence: CASGGGNEQFF. V usage is TRBV2 and J usage is TRBJ2-1, with 7 bases matching TRBD2. Trimming cost V 8 bases and J 7 bases; bases outside gene matches: 2. Germline V gene sequence: CDR1 SNHLY, CDR2 FYNNEI. This CDR3 contains 11 residues.

Here the CDR3 reads CASSPDGLGDNQPQHF. DNA of the CDR3: TGTGCCAGCAGTCCTGACGGACTAGGTGACAATCAGCCCCAGCATTTT. The V gene is TRBV6-6, the J gene TRBJ1-5, with D unresolved. V gave up 5 bases and J gave up 3 bases, with 17 bases separating them. Germline CDR1 is MNHNY and CDR2 is SVGAGI (reference sequence). This CDR3 is 16 amino acids long.

This chain joins TRBV7-2 and TRBJ2-7, with TRBD1 as a possible D gene (5 bases). Trimming shortened V by 5 bases and J by 3 bases, and 17 bases separated the two germline ends. Germline CDR1 SGHTA, CDR2 FQGNSA. This CDR3 has 15 residues. In DNA form, the CDR3 reads TGTGCCAGCAGCCGGTCGGACACGCCCGGCTACGAGCAGTACTTC. Translating it yields CASSRSDTPGYEQYF. Using reference TRBV7-2 and TRBJ2-7 for the parts outside the CDR3, the full variable domain is GAGVSQSPSNKVTEKGKDVELRCDPISGHTALYWYRQSLGQGLEFLIYFQGNSAPDKSGLPSDRFSAERTGGSVSTLTIQRTQQEDSAVYLCASSRSDTPGYEQYFGPGTRLTVT.

The CDR3 nucleotides read TGTGCCAGTAGAGGACGGGAACCCCAGCATTTT. Its translation: CASRGREPQHF. The gene calls are TRBV19 and TRBJ1-5, with D hard to call. Germline CDR1 is LNHDA and CDR2 is SQIVND (reference sequence). The ends were cut back, 6 bases at V and 10 bases at J, with 10 bases in the middle. The CDR3 runs to 11 residues. The full variable domain, completed using reference TRBV19 and TRBJ1-5, is DGGITQSPKYLFRKEGQNVTLSCEQNLNHDAMYWYRQDPGQGLRLIYYSQIVNDFQKGDIAEGYSVSREKKESFPLTVTSAQKNPTAFYLCASRGREPQHFGDGTRLSIL.

This clone occurred once. V and J are TRBV7-2 and TRBJ1-2; a possible D gene is TRBD1 (6 bases). Germline-derived CDR1 and CDR2 are SGHTA and FQGNSA. The CDR3 sequence is 15 residues long. V shed 3 bases and J shed 0 bases, with 11 bases lying between them. CDR3 protein: CASSFWGPSNYGYTF. For the CDR3, the DNA is TGTGCCAGCAGCTTTTGGGGGCCCTCTAACTATGGCTACACCTTC.

The chain couples TRBV28 to TRBJ2-3, with D perhaps given as TRBD1 or TRBD2 (5 bases each). Germline assignment: CDR1 MDHEN and CDR2 SYDVKM. This CDR3 comprises 17 residues. V was cut by 7 bases and J by 3 bases, with 23 bases left in between. Here the CDR3 reads CASTLKRGVKWTDTQYF. The CDR3 region has the DNA TGTGCCAGCACACTAAAGAGAGGGGTGAAGTGGACAGATACGCAGTATTTT.

The chain joins TRBV9 to TRBJ2-3, with TRBD1 identical over 7 bases. The CDR3 is made up of 15 amino acids. Looked up from germline, CDR1 is SGDLS and CDR2 is YYNGEE. V dropped 3 bases and J dropped 1; count of bases not matched to a gene: 5. The CDR3 is CASSARTGRTDTQYF. In nucleotides, the CDR3 is TGTGCCAGCAGCGCCCGGACAGGCCGCACAGATACGCAGTATTTT.

This clone occurred once. The chain carries TRBV16 and TRBJ1-2, with D tentatively TRBD1 (5 bases). The V and J ends lost 5 bases and 7 bases respectively, with 14 bases between them. Germline V gene sequence: CDR1 KGHSY, CDR2 FQNENV. The CDR3 has 13 residues. The CDR3 DNA sequence: TGTGCCAGCAGCTCCGGGGGATCAACTGGCTACACCTTC. It is translated as CASSSGGSTGYTF.

This clone was seen a few times. The chain is built from TRBV6-6 and TRBJ1-3; D possibly corresponds to TRBD1 (6 bases). In germline, CDR1 is MNHNY, CDR2 SVGAGI (reference sequence). The V end was cut by 2 bases, the J end by 0 bases, with 11 bases between. The CDR3 loop spans 16 amino acids. The CDR3 here is CASSYGRGSSGNTIYF. CDR3 nucleotide sequence: TGTGCCAGCAGTTACGGTAGGGGGAGCTCTGGAAACACCATATATTTT.

This rearrangement joins TRBV2 to TRBJ1-5, with 9 bases fitting TRBD1. Germline V CDR1 and CDR2: SNHLY, FYNNEI. The CDR3 is 15 amino acids. With 6 bases clipped from V and 7 bases from J, the junction kept 10 bases outside the gene matches. CDR3 protein: CASSEQGQGNQPQHF. CDR3 DNA sequence: TGTGCCAGCAGCGAGCAGGGACAGGGTAACCAGCCCCAGCATTTT.